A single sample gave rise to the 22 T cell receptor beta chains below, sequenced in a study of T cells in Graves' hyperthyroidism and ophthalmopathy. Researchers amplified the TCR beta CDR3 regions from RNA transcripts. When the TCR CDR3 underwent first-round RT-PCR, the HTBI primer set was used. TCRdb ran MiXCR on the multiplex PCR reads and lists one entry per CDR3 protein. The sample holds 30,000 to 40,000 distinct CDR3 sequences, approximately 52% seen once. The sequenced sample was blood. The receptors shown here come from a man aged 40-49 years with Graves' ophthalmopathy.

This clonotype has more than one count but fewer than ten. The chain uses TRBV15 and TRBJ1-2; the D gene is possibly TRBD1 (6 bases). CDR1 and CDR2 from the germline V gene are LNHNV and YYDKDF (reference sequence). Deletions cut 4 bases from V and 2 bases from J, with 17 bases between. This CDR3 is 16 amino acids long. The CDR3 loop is CATSTTAGAENYGYTF. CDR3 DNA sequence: TGTGCCACCAGCACGACCGCAGGGGCAGAGAACTATGGCTACACCTTC.

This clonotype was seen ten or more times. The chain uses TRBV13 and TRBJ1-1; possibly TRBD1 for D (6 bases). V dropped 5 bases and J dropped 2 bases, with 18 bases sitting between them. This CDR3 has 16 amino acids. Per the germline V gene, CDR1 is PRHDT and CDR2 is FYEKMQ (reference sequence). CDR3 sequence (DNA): TGTGCCAGCAGCCCCCCCAAGAGACAGGTAAACACTGAAGCTTTCTTT. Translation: CASSPPKRQVNTEAFF.

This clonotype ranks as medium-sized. CDR3 residues: CAISEAGSKGEAFF. The CDR3 coding sequence is TGTGCCATCAGTGAGGCAGGGTCTAAGGGTGAAGCTTTCTTT. J is TRBJ1-1 and V is TRBV10-3; TRBD1 might be the D (5 bases). CDR1 and CDR2 from the germline V gene are ENHRY and SYGVKD. CDR3 length equals 14 residues. V gave up 2 bases and J gave up 7 bases, with 14 bases separating them.

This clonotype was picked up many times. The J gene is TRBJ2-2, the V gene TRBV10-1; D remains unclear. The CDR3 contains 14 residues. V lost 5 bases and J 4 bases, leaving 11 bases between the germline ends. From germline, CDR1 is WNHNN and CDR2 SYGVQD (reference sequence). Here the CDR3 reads CASSPAWRTGELFF. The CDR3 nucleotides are TGCGCCAGCAGTCCGGCCTGGCGCACCGGGGAGCTGTTTTTT.

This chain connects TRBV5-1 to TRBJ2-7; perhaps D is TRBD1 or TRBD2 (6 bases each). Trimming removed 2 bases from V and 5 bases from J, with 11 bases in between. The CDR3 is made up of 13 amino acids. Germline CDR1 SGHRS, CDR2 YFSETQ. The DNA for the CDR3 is TGCGCCAGCAGCTTCTCGGGGGCGGACGAGCAGTACTTC. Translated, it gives CASSFSGADEQYF.

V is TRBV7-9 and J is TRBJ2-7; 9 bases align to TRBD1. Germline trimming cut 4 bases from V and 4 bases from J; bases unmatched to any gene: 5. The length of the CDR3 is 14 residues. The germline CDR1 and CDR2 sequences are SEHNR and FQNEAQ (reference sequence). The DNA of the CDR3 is TGTGCCAGCAGCTCAAAGGACAGGGGTTACGAGCAGTACTTC. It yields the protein CASSSKDRGYEQYF. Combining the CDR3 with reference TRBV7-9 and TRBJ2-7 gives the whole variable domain DTGVSQNPRHKITKRGQNVTFRCDPISEHNRLYWYRQTLGQGPEFLTYFQNEAQLEKSRLLSDRFSAERPKGSFSTLEIQRTEQGDSAMYLCASSSKDRGYEQYFGPGTRLTVT.

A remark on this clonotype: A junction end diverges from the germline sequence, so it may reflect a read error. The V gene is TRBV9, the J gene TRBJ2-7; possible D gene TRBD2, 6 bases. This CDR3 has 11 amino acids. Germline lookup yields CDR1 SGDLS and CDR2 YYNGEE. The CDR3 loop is CASSVGGGVTF. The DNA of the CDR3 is TGTGCCAGCAGCGTAGGGGGCGGGGTGACTTTC.

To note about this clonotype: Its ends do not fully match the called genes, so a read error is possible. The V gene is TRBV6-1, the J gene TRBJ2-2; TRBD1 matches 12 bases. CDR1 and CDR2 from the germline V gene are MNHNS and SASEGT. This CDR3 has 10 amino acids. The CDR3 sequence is CASSPGTGGF. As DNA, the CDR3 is TGTGCCAGCAGCCCAGGGACAGGGGGCTTT.

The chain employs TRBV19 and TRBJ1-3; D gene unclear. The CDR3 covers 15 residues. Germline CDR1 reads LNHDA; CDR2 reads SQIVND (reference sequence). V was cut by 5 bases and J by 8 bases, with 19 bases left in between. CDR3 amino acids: CASSSSGWNGYTIYF. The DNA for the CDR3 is TGTGCCAGTAGTTCATCGGGGTGGAATGGCTACACCATATATTTT.

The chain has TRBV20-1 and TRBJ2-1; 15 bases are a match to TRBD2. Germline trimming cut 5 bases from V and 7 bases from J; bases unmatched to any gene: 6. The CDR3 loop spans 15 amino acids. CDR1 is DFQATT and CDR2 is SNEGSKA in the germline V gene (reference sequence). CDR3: CSARTSGRAGNEQFF. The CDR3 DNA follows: TGCAGTGCTCGGACTAGCGGGAGGGCCGGGAATGAGCAGTTCTTC.

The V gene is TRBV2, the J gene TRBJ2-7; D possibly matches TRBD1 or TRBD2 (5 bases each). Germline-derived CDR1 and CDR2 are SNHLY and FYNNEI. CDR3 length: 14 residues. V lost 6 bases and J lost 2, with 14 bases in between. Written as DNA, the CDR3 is TGTGCCAGCAGGGCCCGGGACGGAGCCTACGAGCAGTACTTC. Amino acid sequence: CASRARDGAYEQYF. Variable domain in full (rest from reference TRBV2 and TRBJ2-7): EPEVTQTPSHQVTQMGQEVILRCVPISNHLYFYWYRQILGQKVEFLVSFYNNEISEKSEIFDDQFSVERPDGSNFTLKIRSTKLEDSAMYFCASRARDGAYEQYFGPGTRLTVT.

In nucleotides, the CDR3 is TGCAGTGCTAGCCCTAGCGAGAGGGCCAAACCCTACAATGAGCAGTATTTT. This encodes CSASPSERAKPYNEQYF. The chain recombines TRBV20-1 with TRBJ2-3; D may be TRBD2 (6 bases). In germline, CDR1 is DFQATT, CDR2 SNEGSKA (reference sequence). Trimming removed 3 bases from V and 11 bases from J, with 30 bases in between. The CDR3 length is 17 residues.

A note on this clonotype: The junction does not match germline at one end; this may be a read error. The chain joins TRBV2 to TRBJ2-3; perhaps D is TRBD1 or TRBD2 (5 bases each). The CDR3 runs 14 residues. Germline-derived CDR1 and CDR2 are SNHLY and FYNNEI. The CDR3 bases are TGTGCCAGCAGTGGACAGACTAAGGCAGAAACGCAGTATTTT. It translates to CASSGQTKAETQYF. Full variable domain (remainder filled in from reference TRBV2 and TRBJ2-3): EPEVTQTPSHQVTQMGQEVILRCVPISNHLYFYWYRQILGQKVEFLVSFYNNEISEKSEIFDDQFSVERPDGSNFTLKIRSTKLEDSAMYFCASSGQTKAETQYFGPGTRLTVL.

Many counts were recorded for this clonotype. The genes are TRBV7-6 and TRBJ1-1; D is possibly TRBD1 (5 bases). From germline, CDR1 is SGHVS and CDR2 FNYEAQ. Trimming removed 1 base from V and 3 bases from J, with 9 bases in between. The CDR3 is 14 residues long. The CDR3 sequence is CASSLGLGDTEAFF. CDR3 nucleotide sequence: TGTGCCAGCAGCTTAGGGCTAGGGGACACTGAAGCTTTCTTT.

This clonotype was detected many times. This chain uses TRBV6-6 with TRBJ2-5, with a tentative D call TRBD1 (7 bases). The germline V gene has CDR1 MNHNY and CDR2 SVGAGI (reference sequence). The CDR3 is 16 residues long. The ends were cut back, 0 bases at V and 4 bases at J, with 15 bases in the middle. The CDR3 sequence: CASSYSRGAGGETQYF. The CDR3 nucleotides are TGTGCCAGCAGTTACTCGAGGGGGGCAGGGGGAGAGACCCAGTACTTC.

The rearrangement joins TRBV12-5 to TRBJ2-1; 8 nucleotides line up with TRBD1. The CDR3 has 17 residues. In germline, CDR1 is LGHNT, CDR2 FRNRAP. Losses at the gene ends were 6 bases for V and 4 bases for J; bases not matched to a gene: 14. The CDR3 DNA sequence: TGTGCTAGTGGCCCTACCCAGGACAGGGAAAGATACAATGAGCAGTTCTTC. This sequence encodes CASGPTQDRERYNEQFF.

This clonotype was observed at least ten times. DNA for the CDR3: TGTGCCAGCAGTGTCTCTAGCCCCAGCGATACGCAGTATTTT. Amino acid sequence: CASSVSSPSDTQYF. The chain recombines TRBV2 with TRBJ2-3; possibly TRBD2 for D (5 bases). The CDR3 runs 14 residues. V lost 4 bases and J lost 6, with 14 bases in between. Germline V gives CDR1 SNHLY, CDR2 FYNNEI. The variable domain in full, completed from reference TRBV2 and TRBJ2-3, reads EPEVTQTPSHQVTQMGQEVILRCVPISNHLYFYWYRQILGQKVEFLVSFYNNEISEKSEIFDDQFSVERPDGSNFTLKIRSTKLEDSAMYFCASSVSSPSDTQYFGPGTRLTVL.

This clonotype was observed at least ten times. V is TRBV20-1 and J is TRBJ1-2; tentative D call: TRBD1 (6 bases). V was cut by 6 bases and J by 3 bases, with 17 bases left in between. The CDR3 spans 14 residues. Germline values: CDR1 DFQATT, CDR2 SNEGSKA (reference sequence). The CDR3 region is CSAPMRGVYYGYTF. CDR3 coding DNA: TGCAGTGCCCCAATGAGGGGGGTCTACTATGGCTACACCTTC.

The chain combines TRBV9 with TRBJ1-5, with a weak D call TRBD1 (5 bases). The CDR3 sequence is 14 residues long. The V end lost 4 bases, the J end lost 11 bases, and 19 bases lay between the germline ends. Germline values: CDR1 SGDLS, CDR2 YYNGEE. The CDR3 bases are TGTGCCAGCAGCCCGGGACTAGCGGGAGAGACCCAGCATTTT. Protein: CASSPGLAGETQHF.

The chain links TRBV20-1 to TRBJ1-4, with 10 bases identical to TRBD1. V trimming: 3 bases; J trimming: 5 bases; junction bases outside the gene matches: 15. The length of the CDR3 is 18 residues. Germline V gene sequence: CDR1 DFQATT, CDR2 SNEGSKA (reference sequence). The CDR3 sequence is CSASRTGGKGSYNEKLFF. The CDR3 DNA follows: TGCAGTGCTAGCCGGACAGGGGGGAAGGGCTCCTACAATGAAAAACTGTTTTTT.

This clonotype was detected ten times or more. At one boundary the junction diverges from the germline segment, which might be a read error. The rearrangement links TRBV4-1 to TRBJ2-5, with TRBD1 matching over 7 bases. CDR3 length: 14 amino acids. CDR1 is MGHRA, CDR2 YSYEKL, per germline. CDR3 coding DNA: TGTGCCAGCAGCCAGGGACAGTCACAAGAGACCCAGTACTTC. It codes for CASSQGQSQETQYF.

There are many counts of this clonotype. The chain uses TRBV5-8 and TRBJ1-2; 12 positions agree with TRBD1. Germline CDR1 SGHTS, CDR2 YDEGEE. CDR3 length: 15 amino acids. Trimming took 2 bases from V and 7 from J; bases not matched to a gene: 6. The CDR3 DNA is TGTGCCAGCAGCTTCGGGACAGGGGGCGCGAGTGGCTACACCTTC. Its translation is CASSFGTGGASGYTF.